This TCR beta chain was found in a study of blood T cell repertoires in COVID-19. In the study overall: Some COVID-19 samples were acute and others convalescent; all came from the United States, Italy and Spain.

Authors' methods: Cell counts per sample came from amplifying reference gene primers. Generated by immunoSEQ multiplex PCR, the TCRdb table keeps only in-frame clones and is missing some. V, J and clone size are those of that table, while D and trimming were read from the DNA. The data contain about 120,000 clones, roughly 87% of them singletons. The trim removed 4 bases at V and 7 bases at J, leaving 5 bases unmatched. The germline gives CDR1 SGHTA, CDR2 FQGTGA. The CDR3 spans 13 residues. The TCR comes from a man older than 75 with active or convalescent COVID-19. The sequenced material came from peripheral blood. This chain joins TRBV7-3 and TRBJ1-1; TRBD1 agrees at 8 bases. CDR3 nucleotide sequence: TGTGCCAGCAGCTCGGACAGGGCGGGTGAAGCTTTCTTT. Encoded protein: CASSSDRAGEAFF.